Shown below are 10 T cell receptor beta chains from a single sample sequenced in a study of graft-versus-host responses after intestinal transplantation. Profiled with immunoSEQ multiplex PCR; TCRdb holds only in-frame clones, not every one. Of just over 70,000 clones in the sample, over 75% are singletons; the top ten hold 0.35% to 0.5%. No antigens are known for them. Sequencing was performed on unstimulated CD4+ T cells sorted from spleen or lymph node cells, taken before transplant. All receptors come from a human donor who was the organ donor for an intestinal transplant.

This clone is a singleton in its sample. The chain employs TRBV10-3 and TRBJ2-2, with D unresolved. Germline CDR1 is ENHRY and CDR2 is SYGVKD. Trimming took 2 bases from V and 7 from J, leaving 11 bases between them. This CDR3 has 14 amino acids. The CDR3 sequence is CAISEQVVGGELFF. The CDR3 bases are TGTGCCATCAGTGAGCAGGTTGTCGGCGGGGAGCTGTTTTTT.

This chain links TRBV7-2 with TRBJ1-5; 8 bases are a match to TRBD1. CDR3 length: 14 residues. Looked up from germline, CDR1 is SGHTA and CDR2 is FQGNSA. The trim removed 3 bases at V and 6 bases at J, leaving 4 bases unmatched. The CDR3 bases are TGTGCCAGCAGCTTTCAGGGGGCCGGTCAGCCCCAGCATTTT. This codes for CASSFQGAGQPQHF.

This clone was seen a few times. This chain connects TRBV19 to TRBJ2-7, with D possibly being TRBD1 (5 bases). The germline V gene has CDR1 LNHDA and CDR2 SQIVND (reference sequence). CDR3 size: 13 residues. Trimming cost V 6 bases and J 3 bases, with 12 bases left between them. In DNA, the CDR3 is TGTGCCAGTAGGACAGCAGCCCTCTACGAGCAGTACGTC. The encoded protein is CASRTAALYEQYV.

V usage is TRBV27 and J usage is TRBJ1-2; TRBD1 is a possible D gene (5 bases). The CDR3 contains 13 residues. V was shortened by 5 bases and J by 3 bases, with 10 bases between the two germline ends. Germline CDR1 reads MNHEY; CDR2 reads SMNVEV (reference sequence). CDR3 loop: CASSPRQYYGYTF. In DNA, the CDR3 is TGTGCCAGCAGTCCCCGACAGTACTATGGCTACACCTTC.

This chain connects TRBV5-4 to TRBJ2-5, with D unresolved. Looked up from germline, CDR1 is SGHNT and CDR2 is YYREEE (reference sequence). Trimming removed 0 bases from V and 1 base from J, with 10 bases in between. CDR3 size: 15 residues. The CDR3 region is CASSLDPSLQETQYF. DNA of the CDR3: TGTGCCAGCAGCTTGGACCCCTCACTCCAAGAGACCCAGTACTTC.

V gene TRBV6-4 combines with J gene TRBJ2-7; 7 bases align to TRBD1. CDR1 is MRHNA and CDR2 is SNTAGT in the germline V gene. With V trimmed by 6 bases and J by 0 bases, 17 bases remained unmatched. The CDR3 covers 18 residues. The CDR3 region has the DNA TGTGCCAGCAGACAGTTGAATTCCGGGACAGACAGCTCCTACGAGCAGTACGTC. It is translated as CASRQLNSGTDSSYEQYV.

The chain combines TRBV28 with TRBJ2-2; the match to TRBD1 covers 9 bases. There are 18 residues in the CDR3. V lost 4 bases, J lost 0 bases, and 9 bases stayed unmatched. The germline V gene encodes CDR1 MDHEN and CDR2 SYDVKM. The CDR3 loop reads CASSSLGTGKANTGELFF. Here the CDR3 DNA reads TGTGCCAGCAGTTCCCTTGGGACAGGGAAGGCGAACACCGGGGAGCTGTTTTTT.

The genes are TRBV19 and TRBJ2-1; the match to TRBD2 covers 9 bases. Trimming at V came to 2 bases and at J to 6 bases, leaving 14 bases not matched to a gene. Germline V gives CDR1 LNHDA, CDR2 SQIVND (reference sequence). CDR3 size: 18 residues. CDR3 protein: CASSIRFSGGLTINEQFF. The CDR3 coding sequence is TGTGCCAGTAGTATAAGATTTAGCGGGGGACTGACTATCAATGAGCAGTTCTTC.

The CDR3: CASSILAGGQETQYF. The CDR3, as DNA: TGTGCCAGCAGCATACTAGCGGGGGGCCAAGAGACCCAGTACTTC. This chain uses TRBV28 with TRBJ2-5, with 12 bases aligning to TRBD2. With 6 bases clipped from V and 1 base from J, the junction kept 3 bases outside the gene matches. Germline V CDR1 and CDR2: MDHEN, SYDVKM. The CDR3 is 15 amino acids.

A word on this clone: Sequence at one end of the junction differs from germline and may be a read error. V is TRBV2 and J is TRBJ2-3; no reliable D call. The CDR3 totals 14 residues. The germline CDR1 and CDR2 sequences are SNHLY and FYNNEI. The CDR3 here is CASSQAIHTDTQYF. CDR3 coding DNA: TGTGCCAGCAGTCAAGCCATTCACACAGATACGCAGTATTTT.